Listed here is a single TCR beta chain. Its antigen remains unidentified. Clones were sequenced by immunoSEQ multiplex PCR, and TCRdb holds only the in-frame ones, with some missing. Of approximately 100,000 clones listed, more than 75% are singletons. About 2 micrograms of genomic DNA, which was extracted from cryopreserved PBMCs, served as the material used for the TCR beta libraries. The entry originates in a study of cytotoxic CD8 clonotypes in ibrutinib-treated CLL. The CDR3 contains 13 residues. V lost 1 base to trimming and J lost 8 bases, with 11 bases between them. Germline CDR1 is MNHNS and CDR2 is SASEGT. Overall study results and limits: Sustained-remission patients were sampled at different times than progressing patients were. Measured clonality at baseline was greater than in age-matched healthy donors and tracked with circulating CD8+ T-cell counts.

V usage is TRBV6-1 and J usage is TRBJ1-2; D is undetermined. The sequence was collected from a human donor with chronic lymphocytic leukemia. This material consisted of PBMCs, taken after 12 months of ibrutinib treatment. For the CDR3, the DNA is TGTGCCAGCAGTGAAGGGGAGGTCGGGGGCTACACCTTC. It yields the protein CASSEGEVGGYTF.